The 4 T cell receptor beta chains presented below share a single source sample, sequenced in a study of T cells after yellow fever vaccination. Via MiXCR, TCRdb re-called the 5' RACE reads, giving one row per CDR3 protein. Of a few hundred thousand distinct CDR3 sequences listed, approximately 10% are singletons. The sample was CD4+ T cells sorted from PBMCs, taken 5 days after the yellow fever booster vaccination. Receptors were obtained from a man aged 18-30 years who received the YFV17D yellow fever vaccine.

This clonotype has ten or more counts. The chain joins TRBV5-1 to TRBJ2-7, with D perhaps TRBD1 or TRBD2 (5 bases each). This CDR3 is 13 amino acids long. The germline CDR1 and CDR2 sequences are SGHRS and YFSETQ. V was pared by 2 bases and J by 7 bases, with 13 bases between. In nucleotides, the CDR3 is TGCGCCAGCAGCTTCCAGAGAGGGGAAGAGCAGTACTTC. Translation gives CASSFQRGEEQYF.

This clonotype has a count of ten or more. The V and J genes are TRBV15 and TRBJ2-5; no definite D call. The CDR3 extends over 13 amino acids. V lost 0 bases and J 5 bases, leaving 7 bases between the germline ends. Germline lookup yields CDR1 LNHNV and CDR2 YYDKDF (reference sequence). CDR3 region: CATSRDSWETQYF. The CDR3 bases are TGTGCCACCAGCAGAGATTCTTGGGAGACCCAGTACTTC.

The chain carries TRBV7-8 and TRBJ2-7; D possibly matches TRBD1 or TRBD2 (5 bases each). The CDR3 is 15 amino acids. V was clipped by 5 bases and J by 0 bases, with 14 bases between them. The germline V gene has CDR1 SGHVS and CDR2 FQNEAQ. The CDR3 nucleotides read TGTGCCAGCAGCCCCCGGGGCAGGGCCTCCTACGAGCAGTACTTC. It is translated as CASSPRGRASYEQYF.

This clonotype was observed many times. The J gene is TRBJ1-3, the V gene TRBV7-2; 9 bases fit TRBD1. The CDR3 runs to 15 residues. In germline, CDR1 is SGHTA, CDR2 FQGNSA. V gave up 8 bases and J gave up 7 bases; unmatched junction bases: 12. The CDR3 sequence is CASGRTGTGPNTIYF. CDR3 in DNA: TGTGCCAGCGGCCGTACCGGGACAGGGCCCAACACCATATATTTT. Complete variable domain (other parts from reference TRBV7-2 and TRBJ1-3): GAGVSQSPSNKVTEKGKDVELRCDPISGHTALYWYRQSLGQGLEFLIYFQGNSAPDKSGLPSDRFSAERTGGSVSTLTIQRTQQEDSAVYLCASGRTGTGPNTIYFGEGSWLTVV.